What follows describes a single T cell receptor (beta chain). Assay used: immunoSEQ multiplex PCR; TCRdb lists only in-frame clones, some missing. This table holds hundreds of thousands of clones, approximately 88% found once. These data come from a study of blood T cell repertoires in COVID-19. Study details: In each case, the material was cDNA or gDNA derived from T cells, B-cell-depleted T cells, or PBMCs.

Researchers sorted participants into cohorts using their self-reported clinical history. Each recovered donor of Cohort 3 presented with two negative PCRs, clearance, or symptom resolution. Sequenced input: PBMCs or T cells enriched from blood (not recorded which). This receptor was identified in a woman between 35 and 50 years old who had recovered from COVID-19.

The DNA for the CDR3 is TGTGCCAGTGGGGCAGGGTCTAGCACAGATACGCAGTATTTT. Its translation: CASGAGSSTDTQYF. The chain employs TRBV2 and TRBJ2-3; a weak D match, TRBD1 (5 bases). The ends were cut back, 9 bases at V and 0 bases at J, with 13 bases in the middle. Per the germline V gene, CDR1 is SNHLY and CDR2 is FYNNEI. The CDR3 contains 14 residues.